The T cell receptor beta chain described here comes from a study of cytomegalovirus exposure and HLA in healthy donors. Study-level information: The 90 to 150 validation repertoires used the same platform as the 650 to 800 first-cohort repertoires, a later analysis reported.

As concerns this clone: Its antigen is unidentified.

Sequencing was performed with immunoSEQ multiplex PCR; in TCRdb, only in-frame clones are kept and a portion is missing. Of 150,000 or so clones listed, approximately 89% are singletons. The length of the CDR3 is 15 residues. V shed 7 bases, J shed 11 bases, and the junction held 14 bases outside the gene matches. Germline V gene lookup returns CDR1 SNHLY and CDR2 FYNNEI. Regarding the study as a whole: TCR sequences were mostly rare, though some public TCRs occurred in many donors.

Sequencing used PBMCs. This clonotype originated in a woman aged 18 to 35 in good health and CMV-seronegative. This sequence joins TRBV2 and TRBJ1-4; TRBD1 aligns across 9 bases. The CDR3 DNA reads as TGTGCCAGCATTCGGGACAGGGTGGGGGCCTGGAAACTGTTTTTT. Translation: CASIRDRVGAWKLFF. The entire variable domain, with the rest obtained from reference TRBV2 and TRBJ1-4, is as follows: EPEVTQTPSHQVTQMGQEVILRCVPISNHLYFYWYRQILGQKVEFLVSFYNNEISEKSEIFDDQFSVERPDGSNFTLKIRSTKLEDSAMYFCASIRDRVGAWKLFFGSGTQLSVL.